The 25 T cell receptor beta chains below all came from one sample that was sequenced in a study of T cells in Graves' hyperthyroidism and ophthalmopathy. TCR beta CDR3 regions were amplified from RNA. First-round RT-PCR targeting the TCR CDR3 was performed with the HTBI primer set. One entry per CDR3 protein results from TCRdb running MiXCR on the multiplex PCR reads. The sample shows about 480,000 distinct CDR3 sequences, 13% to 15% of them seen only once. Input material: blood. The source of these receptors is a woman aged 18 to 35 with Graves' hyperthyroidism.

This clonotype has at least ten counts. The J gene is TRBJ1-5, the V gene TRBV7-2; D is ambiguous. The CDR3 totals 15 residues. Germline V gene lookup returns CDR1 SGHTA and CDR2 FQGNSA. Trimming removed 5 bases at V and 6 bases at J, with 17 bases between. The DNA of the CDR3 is TGTGCCAGCAGCCCGTCCTCCGGGAGCGGTCAGCCCCAGCATTTT. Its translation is CASSPSSGSGQPQHF.

The CDR3 region is CASSQTDQAEAFF. The DNA for the CDR3 is TGTGCCAGCAGCCAGACAGATCAAGCTGAAGCTTTCTTT. The chain uses TRBV6-1 and TRBJ1-1; TRBD1 might be the D (5 bases). This CDR3 spans 13 amino acids. From germline, CDR1 is MNHNS and CDR2 SASEGT. Trimming stripped 6 bases from V and 6 bases from J, with 14 bases between.

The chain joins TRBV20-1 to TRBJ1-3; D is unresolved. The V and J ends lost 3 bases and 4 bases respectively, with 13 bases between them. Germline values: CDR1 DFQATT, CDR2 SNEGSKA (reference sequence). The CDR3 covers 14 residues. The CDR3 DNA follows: TGCAGTGCTAGGGCCCTCTCGGGAGGAAACACCATATATTTT. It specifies CSARALSGGNTIYF.

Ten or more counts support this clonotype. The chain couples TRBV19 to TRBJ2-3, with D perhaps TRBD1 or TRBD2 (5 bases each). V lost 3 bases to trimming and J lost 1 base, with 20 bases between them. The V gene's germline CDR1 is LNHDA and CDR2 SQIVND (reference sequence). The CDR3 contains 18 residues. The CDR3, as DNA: TGTGCCAGTAGTATCCTTGGCTGGGGACGCACAGGCACAGATACGCAGTATTTT. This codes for CASSILGWGRTGTDTQYF.

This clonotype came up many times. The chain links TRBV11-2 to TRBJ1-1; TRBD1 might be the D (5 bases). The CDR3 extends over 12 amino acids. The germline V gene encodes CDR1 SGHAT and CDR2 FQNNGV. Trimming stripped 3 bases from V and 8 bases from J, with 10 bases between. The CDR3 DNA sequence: TGTGCCAGCAGCTTCTTTCGGACAGAAGCTTTCTTT. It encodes CASSFFRTEAFF.

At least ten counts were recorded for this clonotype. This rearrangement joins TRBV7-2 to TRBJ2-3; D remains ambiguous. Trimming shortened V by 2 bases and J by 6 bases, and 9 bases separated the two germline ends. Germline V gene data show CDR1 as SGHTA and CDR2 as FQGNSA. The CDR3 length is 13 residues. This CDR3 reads CASSLRAVDTQYF. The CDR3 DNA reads TGTGCCAGCAGCTTAAGGGCCGTCGATACGCAGTATTTT. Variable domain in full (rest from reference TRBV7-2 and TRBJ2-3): GAGVSQSPSNKVTEKGKDVELRCDPISGHTALYWYRQSLGQGLEFLIYFQGNSAPDKSGLPSDRFSAERTGGSVSTLTIQRTQQEDSAVYLCASSLRAVDTQYFGPGTRLTVL.

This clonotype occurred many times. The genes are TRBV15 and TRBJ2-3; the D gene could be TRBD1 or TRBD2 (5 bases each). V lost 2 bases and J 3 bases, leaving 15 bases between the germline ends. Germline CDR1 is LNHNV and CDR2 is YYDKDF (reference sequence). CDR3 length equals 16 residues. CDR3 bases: TGTGCCACCAGCAGAAAACCTCGCGAGGGGACAGATACGCAGTATTTT. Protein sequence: CATSRKPREGTDTQYF.

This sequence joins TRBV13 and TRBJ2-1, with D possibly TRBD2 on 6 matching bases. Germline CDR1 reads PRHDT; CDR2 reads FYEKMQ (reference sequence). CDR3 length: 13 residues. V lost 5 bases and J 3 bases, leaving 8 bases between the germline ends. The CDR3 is CASSASVYNEQFF. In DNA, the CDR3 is TGTGCCAGCAGCGCTAGCGTCTACAATGAGCAGTTCTTC.

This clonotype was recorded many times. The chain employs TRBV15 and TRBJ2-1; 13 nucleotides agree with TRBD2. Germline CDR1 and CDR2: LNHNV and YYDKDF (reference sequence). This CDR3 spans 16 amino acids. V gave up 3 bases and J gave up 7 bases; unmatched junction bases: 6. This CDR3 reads CATSSPGTSGDNEQFF. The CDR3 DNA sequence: TGTGCCACCAGCAGCCCCGGGACTAGCGGGGATAATGAGCAGTTCTTC.

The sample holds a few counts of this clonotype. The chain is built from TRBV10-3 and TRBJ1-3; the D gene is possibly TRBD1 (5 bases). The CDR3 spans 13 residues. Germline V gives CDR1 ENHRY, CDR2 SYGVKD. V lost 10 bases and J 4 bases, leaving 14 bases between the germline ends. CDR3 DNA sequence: TGTGCCACGCAGACAGAATTCGGAAACACCATATATTTT. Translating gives CATQTEFGNTIYF.

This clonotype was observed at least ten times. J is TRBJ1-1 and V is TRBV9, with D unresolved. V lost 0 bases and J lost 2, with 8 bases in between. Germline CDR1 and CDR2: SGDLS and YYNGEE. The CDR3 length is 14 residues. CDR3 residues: CASSVGQRNTEAFF. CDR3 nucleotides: TGTGCCAGCAGCGTAGGGCAGAGAAACACTGAAGCTTTCTTT.

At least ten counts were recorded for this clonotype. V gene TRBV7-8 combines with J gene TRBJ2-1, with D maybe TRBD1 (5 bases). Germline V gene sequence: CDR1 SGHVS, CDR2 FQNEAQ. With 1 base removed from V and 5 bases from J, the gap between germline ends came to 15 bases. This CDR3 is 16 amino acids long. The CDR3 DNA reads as TGTGCCAGCAGCTTAGTATCTCTGGGGCTTGACAATGAGCAGTTCTTC. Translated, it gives CASSLVSLGLDNEQFF.

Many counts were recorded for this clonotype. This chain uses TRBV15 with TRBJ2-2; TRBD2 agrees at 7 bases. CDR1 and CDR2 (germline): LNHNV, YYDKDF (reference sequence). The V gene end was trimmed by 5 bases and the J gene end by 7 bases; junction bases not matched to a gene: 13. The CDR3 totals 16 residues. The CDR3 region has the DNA TGTGCCACCAGCCCCCCCTTATGGGGGAGGGTCGGGGAGCTGTTTTTT. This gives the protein CATSPPLWGRVGELFF.

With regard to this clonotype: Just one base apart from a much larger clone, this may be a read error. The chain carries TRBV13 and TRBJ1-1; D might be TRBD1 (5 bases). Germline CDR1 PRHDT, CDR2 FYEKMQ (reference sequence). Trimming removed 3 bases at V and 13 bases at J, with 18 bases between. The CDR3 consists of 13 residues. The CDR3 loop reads CASSFGGMAMGFF. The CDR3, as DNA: TGTGCCAGCAGCTTCGGGGGGATGGCGATGGGTTTCTTT.

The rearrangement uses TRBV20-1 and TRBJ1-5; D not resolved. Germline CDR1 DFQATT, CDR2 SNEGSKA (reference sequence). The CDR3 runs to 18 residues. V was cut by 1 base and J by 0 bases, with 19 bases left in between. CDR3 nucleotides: TGCAGTGCTAGAGCCCCGGGAGCGGGAACCTATAGCAATCAGCCCCAGCATTTT. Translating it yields CSARAPGAGTYSNQPQHF.

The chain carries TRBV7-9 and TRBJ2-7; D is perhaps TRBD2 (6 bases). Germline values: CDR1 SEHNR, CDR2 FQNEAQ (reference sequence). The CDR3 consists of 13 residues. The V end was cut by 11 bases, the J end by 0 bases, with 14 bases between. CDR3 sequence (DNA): TGTGCCTTCTCCTCCGGGAGCTCCTACGAGCAGTACTTC. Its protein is CAFSSGSSYEQYF.

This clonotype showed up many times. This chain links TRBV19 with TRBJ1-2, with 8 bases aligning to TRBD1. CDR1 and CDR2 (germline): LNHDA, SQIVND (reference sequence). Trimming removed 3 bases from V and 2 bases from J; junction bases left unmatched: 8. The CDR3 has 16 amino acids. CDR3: CASSMVSRGQNYGYTF. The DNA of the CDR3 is TGTGCCAGTAGTATGGTCAGCAGGGGGCAGAACTATGGCTACACCTTC. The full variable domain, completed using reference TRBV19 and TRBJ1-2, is DGGITQSPKYLFRKEGQNVTLSCEQNLNHDAMYWYRQDPGQGLRLIYYSQIVNDFQKGDIAEGYSVSREKKESFPLTVTSAQKNPTAFYLCASSMVSRGQNYGYTFGSGTRLTVV.

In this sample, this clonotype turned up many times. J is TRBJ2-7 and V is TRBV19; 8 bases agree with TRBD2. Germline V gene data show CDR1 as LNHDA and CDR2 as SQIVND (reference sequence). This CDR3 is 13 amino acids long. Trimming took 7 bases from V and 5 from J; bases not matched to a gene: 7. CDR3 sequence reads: CASTRGLDNEQYF. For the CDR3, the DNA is TGTGCCAGTACCAGGGGACTAGACAACGAGCAGTACTTC.

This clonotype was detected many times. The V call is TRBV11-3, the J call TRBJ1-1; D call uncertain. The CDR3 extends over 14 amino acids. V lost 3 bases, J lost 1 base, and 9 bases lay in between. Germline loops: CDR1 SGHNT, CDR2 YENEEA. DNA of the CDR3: TGTGCCAGCAGCTTGAGATCGAAGAACACTGAAGCTTTCTTT. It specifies CASSLRSKNTEAFF.

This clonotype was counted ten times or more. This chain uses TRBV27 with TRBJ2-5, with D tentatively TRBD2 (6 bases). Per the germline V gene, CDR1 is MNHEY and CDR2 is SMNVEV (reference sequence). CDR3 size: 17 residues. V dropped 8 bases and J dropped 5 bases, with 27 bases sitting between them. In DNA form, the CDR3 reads TGTGCCAGCCGGAGCCGAACTGGGAGGCAAGGGAGGGAGACCCAGTACTTC. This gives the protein CASRSRTGRQGRETQYF.

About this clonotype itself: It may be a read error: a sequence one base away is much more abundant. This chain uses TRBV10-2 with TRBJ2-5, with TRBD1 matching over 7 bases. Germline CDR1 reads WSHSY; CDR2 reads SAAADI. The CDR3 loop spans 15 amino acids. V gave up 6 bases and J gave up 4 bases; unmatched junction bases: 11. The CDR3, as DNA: TGCGCCAGCAGACCGGACAGGAGGCGAGGAGAGACCCAGTACTTC. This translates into CASRPDRRRGETQYF.

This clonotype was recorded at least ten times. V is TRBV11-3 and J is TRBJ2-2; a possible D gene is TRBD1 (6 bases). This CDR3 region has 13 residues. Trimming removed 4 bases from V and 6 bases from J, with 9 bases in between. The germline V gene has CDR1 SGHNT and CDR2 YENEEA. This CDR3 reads CASSSTGPGELFF. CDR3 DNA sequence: TGTGCCAGCAGCTCGACAGGTCCCGGGGAGCTGTTTTTT.

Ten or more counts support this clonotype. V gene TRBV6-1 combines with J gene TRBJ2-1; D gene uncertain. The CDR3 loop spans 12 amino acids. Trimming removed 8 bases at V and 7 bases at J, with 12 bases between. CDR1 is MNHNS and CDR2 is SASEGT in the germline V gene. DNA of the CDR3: TGTGCCAGCGAGGATGGCGGAAATGAGCAGTTCTTC. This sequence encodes CASEDGGNEQFF.

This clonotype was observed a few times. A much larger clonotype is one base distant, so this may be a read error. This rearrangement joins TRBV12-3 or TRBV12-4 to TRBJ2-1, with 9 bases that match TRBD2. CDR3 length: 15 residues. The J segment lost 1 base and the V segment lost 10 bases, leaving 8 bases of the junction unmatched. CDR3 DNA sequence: TGTGCCAACAGACCCACTAGCGGGTCCTACAATGAGCAGTTCTTC. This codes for CANRPTSGSYNEQFF.

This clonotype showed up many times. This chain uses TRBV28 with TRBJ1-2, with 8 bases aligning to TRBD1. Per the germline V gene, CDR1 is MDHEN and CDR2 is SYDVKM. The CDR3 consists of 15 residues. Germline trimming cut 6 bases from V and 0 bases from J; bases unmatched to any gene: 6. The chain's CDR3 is CASSFAGGANYGYTF. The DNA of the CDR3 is TGTGCCAGCAGCTTTGCAGGGGGCGCTAACTATGGCTACACCTTC.